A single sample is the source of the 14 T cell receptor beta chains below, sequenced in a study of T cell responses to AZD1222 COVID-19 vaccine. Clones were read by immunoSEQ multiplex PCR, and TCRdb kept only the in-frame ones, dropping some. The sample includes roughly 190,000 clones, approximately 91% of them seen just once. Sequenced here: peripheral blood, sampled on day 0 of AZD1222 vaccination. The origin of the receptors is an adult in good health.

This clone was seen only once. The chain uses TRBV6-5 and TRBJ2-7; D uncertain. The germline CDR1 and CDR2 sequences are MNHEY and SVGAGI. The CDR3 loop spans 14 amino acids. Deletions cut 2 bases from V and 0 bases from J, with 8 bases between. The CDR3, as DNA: TGTGCCAGCAGTTACGAACGGTTCTCCTACGAGCAGTACTTC. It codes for CASSYERFSYEQYF.

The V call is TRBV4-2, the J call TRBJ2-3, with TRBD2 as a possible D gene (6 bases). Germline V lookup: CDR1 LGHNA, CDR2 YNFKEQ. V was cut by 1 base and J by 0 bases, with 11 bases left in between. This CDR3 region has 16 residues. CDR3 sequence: CASSQGGGTSTDTQYF. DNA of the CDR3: TGTGCCAGCAGCCAAGGGGGCGGGACTAGCACAGATACGCAGTATTTT.

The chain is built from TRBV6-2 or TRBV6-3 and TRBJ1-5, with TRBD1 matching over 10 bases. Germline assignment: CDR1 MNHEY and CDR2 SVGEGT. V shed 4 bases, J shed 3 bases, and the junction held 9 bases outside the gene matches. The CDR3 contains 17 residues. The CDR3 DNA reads TGTGCCAGCAGTTCCCGGGACAGGGGTTCGTACAATCAGCCCCAGCATTTT. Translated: CASSSRDRGSYNQPQHF.

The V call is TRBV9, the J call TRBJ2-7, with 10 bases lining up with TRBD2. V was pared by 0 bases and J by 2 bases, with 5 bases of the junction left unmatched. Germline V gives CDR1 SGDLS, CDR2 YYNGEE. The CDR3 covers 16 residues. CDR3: CASSVGGTSGTYEQYF. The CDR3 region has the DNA TGTGCCAGCAGCGTAGGGGGCACTAGCGGGACCTACGAGCAGTACTTC.

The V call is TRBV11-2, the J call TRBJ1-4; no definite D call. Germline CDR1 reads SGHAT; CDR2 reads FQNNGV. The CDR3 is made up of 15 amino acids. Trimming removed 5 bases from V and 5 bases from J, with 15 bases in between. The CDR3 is CASSRGAYGNEKLFF. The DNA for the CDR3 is TGTGCCAGCAGCCGAGGAGCTTATGGGAATGAAAAACTGTTTTTT.

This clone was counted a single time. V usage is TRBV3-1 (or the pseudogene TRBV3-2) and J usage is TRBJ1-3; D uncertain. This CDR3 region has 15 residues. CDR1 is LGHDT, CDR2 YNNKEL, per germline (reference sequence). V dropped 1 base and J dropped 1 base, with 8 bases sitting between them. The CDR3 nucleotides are TGTGCCAGCAGCCAAGGGGGAGTATCTGGAAACACCATATATTTT. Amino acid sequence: CASSQGGVSGNTIYF.

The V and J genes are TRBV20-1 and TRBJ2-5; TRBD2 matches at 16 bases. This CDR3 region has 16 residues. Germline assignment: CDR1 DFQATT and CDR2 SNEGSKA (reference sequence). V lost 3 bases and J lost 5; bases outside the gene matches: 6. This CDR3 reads CSASTPGLAGGETQYF. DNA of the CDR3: TGCAGTGCTAGTACTCCGGGACTAGCGGGGGGGGAGACCCAGTACTTC.

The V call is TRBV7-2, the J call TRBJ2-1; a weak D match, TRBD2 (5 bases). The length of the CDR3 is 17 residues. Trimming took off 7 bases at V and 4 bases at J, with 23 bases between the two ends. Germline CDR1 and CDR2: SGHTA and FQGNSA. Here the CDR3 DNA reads TGTGCCAGCAACCCGACCGGTGGCGGGTCCACGTACAATGAGCAGTTCTTC. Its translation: CASNPTGGGSTYNEQFF.

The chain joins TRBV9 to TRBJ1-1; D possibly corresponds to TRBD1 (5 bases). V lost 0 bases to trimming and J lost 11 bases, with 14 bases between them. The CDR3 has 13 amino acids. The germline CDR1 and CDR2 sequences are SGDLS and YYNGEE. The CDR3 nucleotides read TGTGCCAGCAGCGTAGGTCCGGCAGGGAGGGCTTTCTTT. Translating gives CASSVGPAGRAFF. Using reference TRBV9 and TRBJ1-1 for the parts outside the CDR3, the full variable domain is DSGVTQTPKHLITATGQRVTLRCSPRSGDLSVYWYQQSLDQGLQFLIQYYNGEERAKGNILERFSAQQFPDLHSELNLSSLELGDSALYFCASSVGPAGRAFFGQGTRLTVV.

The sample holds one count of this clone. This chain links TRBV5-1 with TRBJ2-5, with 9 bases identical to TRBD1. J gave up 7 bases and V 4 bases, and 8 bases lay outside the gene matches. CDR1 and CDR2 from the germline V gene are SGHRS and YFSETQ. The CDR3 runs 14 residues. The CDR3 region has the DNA TGCGCCAGCAGCCCAGTCCCGGGACAGGGGACCCAGTACTTC. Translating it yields CASSPVPGQGTQYF.

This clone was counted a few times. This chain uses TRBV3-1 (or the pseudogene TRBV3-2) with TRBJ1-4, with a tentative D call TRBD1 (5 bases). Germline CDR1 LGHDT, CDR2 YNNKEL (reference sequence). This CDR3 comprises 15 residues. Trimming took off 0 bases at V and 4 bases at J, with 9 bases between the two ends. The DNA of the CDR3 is TGTGCCAGCAGCCAAGATGCAGGGATTAATGAAAAACTGTTTTTT. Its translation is CASSQDAGINEKLFF.

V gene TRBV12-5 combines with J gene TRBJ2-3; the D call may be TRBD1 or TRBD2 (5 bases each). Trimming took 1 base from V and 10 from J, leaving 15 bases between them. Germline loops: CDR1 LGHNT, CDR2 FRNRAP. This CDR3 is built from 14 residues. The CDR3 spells CASGLGDPRVPQYF. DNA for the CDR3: TGTGCTAGTGGTTTGGGGGACCCACGGGTACCGCAGTATTTT.

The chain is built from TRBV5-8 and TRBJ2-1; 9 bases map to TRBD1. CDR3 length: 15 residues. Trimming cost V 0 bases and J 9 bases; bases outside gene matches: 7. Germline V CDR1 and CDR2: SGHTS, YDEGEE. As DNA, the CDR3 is TGTGCCAGCAGCTTGGTAGGACAGGGGTTAGGTGAGCAGTTCTTC. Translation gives CASSLVGQGLGEQFF.

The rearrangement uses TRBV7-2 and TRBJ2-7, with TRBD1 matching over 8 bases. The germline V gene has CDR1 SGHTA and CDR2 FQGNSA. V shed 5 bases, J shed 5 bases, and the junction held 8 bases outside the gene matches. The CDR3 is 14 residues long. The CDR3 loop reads CASSPDRGWNEQYF. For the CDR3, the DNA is TGTGCCAGCAGCCCCGACAGGGGATGGAACGAGCAGTACTTC.